These T cell receptor beta chains were read from a single sample in a study of shared clonotypes between healthy human individuals. Assay: immunoSEQ multiplex PCR; the TCRdb copy retains only in-frame clones and omits some. The sample includes about 2.1 million clones, around 95% of them seen just once. The sample comprised naive CD8+ T cells from PBMCs. These receptors were collected from a man between 18 and 29 years old in good health. Some clones in this sample may be carry-over from other donors' samples. Both conserved end residues are part of each CDR3. A D gene is named only where the DNA matches it firmly. Part of the rows lack a size; the others show once, few, many or a class for expanded clones.

v_call: TRBV9
clone_size: .
d_call: .
j_call: TRBJ2-2
cdr3_aa: CASSAPTGSNTGELFF
cdr3_nt: TGTGCCAGCAGCGCACCGACAGGTTCGAACACCGGGGAGCTGTTTTTT

v_call: TRBV7-6
clone_size: once
d_call: TRBD1
j_call: TRBJ2-5
cdr3_aa: CASSFPGTGVVAQYF
cdr3_nt: TGTGCCAGCAGCTTCCCCGGGACAGGGGTCGTGGCCCAGTACTTC

v_call: TRBV27
clone_size: once
d_call: .
j_call: TRBJ1-3
cdr3_aa: CASSLGGPGFPGNTIYF
cdr3_nt: TGTGCCAGCAGTTTGGGGGGTCCCGGTTTTCCGGGAAACACCATATATTTT

v_call: TRBV9
clone_size: .
d_call: TRBD2
j_call: TRBJ2-1
cdr3_aa: CASSTGGSTYNEQFF
cdr3_nt: TGTGCCAGCAGCACAGGCGGGAGTACCTACAATGAGCAGTTCTTC

v_call: TRBV28
clone_size: .
d_call: .
j_call: TRBJ2-7
cdr3_aa: CASSFPSDYAYEQYF
cdr3_nt: TGTGCCAGCAGTTTCCCTAGCGATTACGCCTACGAGCAGTACTTC

v_call: TRBV28
clone_size: .
d_call: .
j_call: TRBJ1-6
cdr3_aa: CASSPGTWNSPLHF
cdr3_nt: TGTGCCAGCAGTCCCGGGACATGGAATTCACCCCTCCACTTT

v_call: TRBV9
clone_size: .
d_call: .
j_call: TRBJ2-7
cdr3_aa: CASTPGVHGYEQYF
cdr3_nt: TGTGCCAGCACCCCTGGTGTACACGGCTACGAGCAGTACTTC

v_call: TRBV15
clone_size: .
d_call: .
j_call: TRBJ1-5
cdr3_aa: CATSGEQGNQPQHF
cdr3_nt: TGTGCCACTTCTGGGGAACAGGGTAATCAGCCCCAGCATTTT

v_call: TRBV6-1
clone_size: .
d_call: TRBD2
j_call: TRBJ2-3
cdr3_aa: CASRPGLARADTQYF
cdr3_nt: TGTGCCAGCAGACCCGGACTAGCGAGAGCAGATACGCAGTATTTT

v_call: TRBV29-1
clone_size: .
d_call: .
j_call: TRBJ2-7
cdr3_aa: CSVGGWMGISYEQYF
cdr3_nt: TGCAGCGTTGGTGGCTGGATGGGTATATCCTACGAGCAGTACTTC

v_call: TRBV7-9
clone_size: .
d_call: .
j_call: TRBJ1-2
cdr3_aa: CASSSHHKSHYGYTF
cdr3_nt: TGTGCCAGCAGCTCACACCACAAGAGCCACTATGGCTACACCTTC

v_call: TRBV7-9
clone_size: .
d_call: .
j_call: TRBJ1-5
cdr3_aa: CASSLAAGLYSNQPQHF
cdr3_nt: TGTGCCAGCAGCTTAGCGGCAGGGCTCTATAGCAATCAGCCCCAGCATTTT

v_call: TRBV6-5
clone_size: once
d_call: TRBD2
j_call: TRBJ2-7
cdr3_aa: CASSYTWTSGIYEQYF
cdr3_nt: TGTGCCAGCAGTTACACCTGGACTAGCGGGATTTACGAGCAGTACTTC

v_call: TRBV19
clone_size: .
d_call: .
j_call: TRBJ2-7
cdr3_aa: CASSEMPQGNSYEQYF
cdr3_nt: TGTGCCAGTAGTGAAATGCCCCAGGGGAACTCCTACGAGCAGTACTTC

v_call: TRBV9
clone_size: .
d_call: .
j_call: TRBJ2-3
cdr3_aa: CASSVVGGTDTQYF
cdr3_nt: TGTGCCAGCAGCGTAGTAGGGGGGACAGATACGCAGTATTTT

v_call: TRBV15
clone_size: .
d_call: TRBD2
j_call: TRBJ2-5
cdr3_aa: CATSREISGGQTQYF
cdr3_nt: TGTGCCACCAGCAGAGAGATTAGCGGGGGCCAGACCCAGTACTTC

v_call: TRBV27
clone_size: once
d_call: .
j_call: TRBJ1-5
cdr3_aa: CASSLLSPGANQPQHF
cdr3_nt: TGTGCCAGCAGTTTATTATCCCCAGGGGCCAATCAGCCCCAGCATTTT

v_call: TRBV7-9
clone_size: .
d_call: .
j_call: TRBJ2-2
cdr3_aa: CASSLDGTGELFF
cdr3_nt: TGTGCCAGCAGCTTAGACGGGACCGGGGAGCTGTTTTTT

v_call: TRBV2
clone_size: .
d_call: .
j_call: TRBJ2-7
cdr3_aa: CASSEQETPYEQYF
cdr3_nt: TGTGCCAGCAGTGAACAGGAAACGCCCTACGAGCAGTACTTC

v_call: TRBV7-9
clone_size: .
d_call: TRBD2
j_call: TRBJ2-1
cdr3_aa: CASSYAGLFNNEQFF
cdr3_nt: TGTGCCAGCAGTTACGCGGGACTATTTAACAATGAGCAGTTCTTC

v_call: TRBV27
clone_size: .
d_call: .
j_call: TRBJ2-1
cdr3_aa: CASSLLTLVQGYNEQFF
cdr3_nt: TGTGCCAGCAGCTTACTTACATTGGTACAGGGCTACAATGAGCAGTTCTTC

v_call: TRBV29-1
clone_size: .
d_call: TRBD1
j_call: TRBJ2-7
cdr3_aa: CSVLDRGSYEQYF
cdr3_nt: TGCAGCGTTCTAGACAGGGGTTCCTACGAGCAGTACTTC

v_call: TRBV29-1
clone_size: .
d_call: TRBD1
j_call: TRBJ2-7
cdr3_aa: CSASDRGRYEQYF
cdr3_nt: TGCAGCGCTTCGGACAGGGGGCGTTACGAGCAGTACTTC

v_call: TRBV27
clone_size: .
d_call: .
j_call: TRBJ2-1
cdr3_aa: CASSLRLDNEQFF
cdr3_nt: TGTGCCAGCAGTTTACGACTCGACAATGAGCAGTTCTTC

v_call: TRBV14
clone_size: few
d_call: .
j_call: TRBJ1-4
cdr3_aa: CASSHPGQGAEKLFF
cdr3_nt: TGTGCCAGCAGCCACCCCGGGCAGGGAGCCGAAAAACTGTTTTTT

v_call: TRBV30
clone_size: .
d_call: .
j_call: TRBJ1-5
cdr3_aa: CAWMLTGLRGNQPQHF
cdr3_nt: TGTGCCTGGATGCTGACTGGACTTCGGGGCAATCAGCCCCAGCATTTT

v_call: TRBV19
clone_size: few
d_call: .
j_call: TRBJ2-5
cdr3_aa: CASSIRVQETQYF
cdr3_nt: TGTGCCAGTAGTATAAGGGTCCAAGAGACCCAGTACTTC

v_call: TRBV28
clone_size: once
d_call: .
j_call: TRBJ1-5
cdr3_aa: CASSSPRRGTQPQHF
cdr3_nt: TGTGCCAGCAGTTCTCCCCGCCGGGGGACTCAGCCCCAGCATTTT

v_call: TRBV27
clone_size: .
d_call: TRBD1
j_call: TRBJ1-5
cdr3_aa: CASSSIPGQGDHQPQHF
cdr3_nt: TGTGCCAGCAGTTCCATCCCGGGACAGGGGGATCATCAGCCCCAGCATTTT

v_call: TRBV28
clone_size: .
d_call: TRBD2
j_call: TRBJ2-1
cdr3_aa: CASRPTSGRAGYNEQFF
cdr3_nt: TGTGCCAGCAGGCCGACTAGCGGGAGGGCAGGTTACAATGAGCAGTTCTTC

v_call: TRBV28
clone_size: .
d_call: .
j_call: TRBJ1-5
cdr3_aa: CASSPWGGDQPQHF
cdr3_nt: TGTGCCAGCAGCCCGTGGGGGGGCGATCAGCCCCAGCATTTT

v_call: TRBV6-8
clone_size: .
d_call: .
j_call: TRBJ2-1
cdr3_aa: CASSNAIRPFNSSYNEQFF
cdr3_nt: TGTGCCAGCAGTAATGCGATCCGTCCCTTTAATAGCTCCTACAATGAGCAGTTCTTC

v_call: TRBV5-4
clone_size: .
d_call: TRBD2
j_call: TRBJ2-7
cdr3_aa: CASSLEPSGVNEQYF
cdr3_nt: TGTGCCAGCAGCTTGGAACCTAGCGGGGTGAACGAGCAGTACTTC

v_call: TRBV11-2
clone_size: .
d_call: TRBD1
j_call: TRBJ2-4
cdr3_aa: CASSYSRRTGEIQYF
cdr3_nt: TGTGCCAGCAGCTATAGTCGAAGGACAGGGGAAATTCAGTACTTC

v_call: TRBV6-6
clone_size: .
d_call: .
j_call: TRBJ2-5
cdr3_aa: CASSPGEGGETQYF
cdr3_nt: TGTGCCAGCAGTCCAGGGGAGGGGGGAGAGACCCAGTACTTC

v_call: TRBV15
clone_size: .
d_call: TRBD2
j_call: TRBJ2-1
cdr3_aa: CATSRDGSGGRGNEQFF
cdr3_nt: TGTGCCACCAGCAGAGATGGAAGCGGGGGAAGGGGCAATGAGCAGTTCTTC

v_call: TRBV28
clone_size: .
d_call: .
j_call: TRBJ2-2
cdr3_aa: CASSPGANTGELFF
cdr3_nt: TGTGCCAGCAGTCCTGGAGCGAACACCGGGGAGCTGTTTTTT

v_call: TRBV19
clone_size: .
d_call: .
j_call: TRBJ1-1
cdr3_aa: CASSSGHEAEAFF
cdr3_nt: TGTGCCAGTAGTTCTGGACATGAAGCTGAAGCTTTCTTT

v_call: TRBV5-1
clone_size: .
d_call: .
j_call: TRBJ1-2
cdr3_aa: CASSLVRVDYGYTF
cdr3_nt: TGCGCCAGCAGCTTGGTAAGGGTAGACTATGGCTACACCTTC